Sequencing of this TCR beta chain was carried out in a study of cytomegalovirus exposure and HLA in healthy donors. The PCR was carried out with 60 Vbeta primers and 13 Jbeta primers. Data came from immunoSEQ multiplex PCR; TCRdb stores just in-frame clones and leaves some out. The profile shows over 80,000 clones, roughly 82% of them singletons. The germline V gene has CDR1 SNHLY and CDR2 FYNNEI. The V gene end was trimmed by 6 bases and the J gene end by 7 bases; junction bases not matched to a gene: 10. The CDR3 totals 15 residues. The sequenced material came from PBMCs. The rearrangement uses TRBV2 and TRBJ2-1; 9 bases match TRBD2. This sequence was found in a man aged 25 to 40 in good health and CMV-seropositive. The CDR3, as DNA: TGTGCCAGCAGGACAGCGGGAGGCCCTACTAATGAGCAGTTCTTC. Translated: CASRTAGGPTNEQFF. Filled out from reference TRBV2 and TRBJ2-1, the complete variable domain reads EPEVTQTPSHQVTQMGQEVILRCVPISNHLYFYWYRQILGQKVEFLVSFYNNEISEKSEIFDDQFSVERPDGSNFTLKIRSTKLEDSAMYFCASRTAGGPTNEQFFGPGTRLTVL.